This TCR beta chain was retrieved from a study of CXCR3-negative and CXCR3-positive naive CD8 T cells. Findings of the study overall: Both naive subsets, CXCR3-negative and CXCR3-positive, displayed similar TRBV-TRBJ usage, unlike memory cells. From TRB CDR3 properties, TCR strength was inferred; surface CD5 did not differ between naive subsets.

5' RACE that incorporated UMI labels was used to prepare the TRB cDNA libraries. TCRdb re-called the 5' RACE reads and gives one entry per CDR3 protein, without DNA. This listing includes 40,000 to 45,000 distinct CDR3 sequences. The CDR3 loop spans 17 amino acids. The germline V gene has CDR1 SQVTM and CDR2 ANQGSEA. Definition of naive CD8+ T cells rested on a CD45RO-CCR7+CD27+CD95- profile. Comments on this clonotype: Its antigen is not identified.

The source material was naive CXCR3- CD8+ T cells from blood. Subset given: CD45RO-CCR7+CD27+CD95- naive CD8+ T cells lacking CXCR3 (TNR3-). This rearrangement joins TRBV29-1 to TRBJ2-7; the D call from TCRdb, TRBD1, cannot be confirmed without DNA. This TCR derives from a human donor in good health. Some clones in this sample may be carry-over from other donors' samples. This chain's CDR3 is CSVEVGQGAGFNYEQYF.